The rows below give T cell receptor beta chains drawn from one sample of a study of T cells after posttransplantation cyclophosphamide. Some clones are missing from TCRdb's copy, which holds only in-frame ones; the method was immunoSEQ multiplex PCR. The sample includes fewer than 25,000 clones, around 97% of them seen just once. Sequenced sample: naive CD4+ T cells sorted from PBMCs. The receptor set was obtained from a man in his forties or fifties in good health, CMV-negative, and a related stem cell transplant donor. CDR3s include the opening cysteine and the closing phenylalanine or tryptophan. D genes are given only for firm matches. Only some rows state a clone size, as once, few, many or a class for expanded clones.

d_call,v_call,clone_size,j_call,cdr3_nt,cdr3_aa
TRBD1,TRBV18,.,TRBJ1-1,TGTGCCAGCTCACCCGGACAGGAACGGTTCACTGAAGCTTTCTTT,CASSPGQERFTEAFF
.,TRBV5-4,.,TRBJ2-3,TGTGCCAGCAGCTTGGTGCGTTGGACAGCCCTCTCCACAGATACGCAGTATTTT,CASSLVRWTALSTDTQYF
.,TRBV5-1,few,TRBJ1-4,TGCGCCAGCAGCTTGGACTCACGGGGAAAACTGTTTTTT,CASSLDSRGKLFF
TRBD1,TRBV6-5,.,TRBJ1-2,TGTGCCAGCAGTTCCGGACAGGGAGGATTCGGCGGCTACACCTTC,CASSSGQGGFGGYTF
TRBD1,TRBV10-3,.,TRBJ2-1,TGTGCCATCAGTGTCGTGGACAGGGGAAGGGAGCAGTTCTTC,CAISVVDRGREQFF
TRBD1,TRBV18,once,TRBJ1-2,TGTGCCAGCTCACCCGACAACAGGGGTGGCTACACCTTC,CASSPDNRGGYTF
.,TRBV19,once,TRBJ1-3,TGTGCCAGTAGCCGAGACGGCGACAGGTCCTCTGGAAACACCATATATTTT,CASSRDGDRSSGNTIYF
TRBD2,TRBV10-3,.,TRBJ2-1,TGTGCCATCAGTGAGTCGTGGACTAGCGGGAGCTACAATGAGCAGTTCTTC,CAISESWTSGSYNEQFF
TRBD2,TRBV5-5,.,TRBJ2-1,TGTGCCAGCAGCTTGGCAACCCAGGGGCGGGAGGGCCTGGAGCAGTTCTTC,CASSLATQGREGLEQFF
.,TRBV5-1,.,TRBJ2-6,TGCGCCAGCAGCTTTCTGGGGAGATCTGGGGCCAACGTCCTGACTTTC,CASSFLGRSGANVLTF
.,TRBV7-8,.,TRBJ2-2,TGTGCCAGCAGCCCCAGGGACTTGAACACCGGGGAGCTGTTTTTT,CASSPRDLNTGELFF
.,TRBV18,once,TRBJ2-7,TGTGCCAGCTCACCGAGGGGGAGCTACGAGCAGTACTTC,CASSPRGSYEQYF
.,TRBV18,.,TRBJ2-7,TGTGCCAGCTCTCCCGGGACGGGGGTTTCCTACGAGCAGTACTTC,CASSPGTGVSYEQYF
TRBD1,TRBV5-1,.,TRBJ2-3,TGCGCCAGCAGCTTGGCCGGGGGACAGGGGGGCGCAGATACGCAGTATTTT,CASSLAGGQGGADTQYF
TRBD1,TRBV5-1,.,TRBJ2-2,TGCGCCAGCCTCCCACAGGGGGCGTCGGCCGGGGAGCTGTTTTTT,CASLPQGASAGELFF
.,TRBV27,once,TRBJ1-5,TGTGCCAGCAGTTCCATAGGGGTCCCAGCTAGCAATCAGCCCCAGCATTTT,CASSSIGVPASNQPQHF